This paragraph reports one T cell receptor beta chain. The sample originates from a study of cytomegalovirus exposure and HLA in healthy donors. The V gene's germline CDR1 is SGHTA and CDR2 FQGNSA. Trimming cost V 4 bases and J 6 bases; bases outside gene matches: 10. The CDR3 spans 16 residues. Primers for the PCR totalled 60 Vbeta and 13 Jbeta. Only in-frame clones appear in the TCRdb table, and some are missing; sequencing was by immunoSEQ multiplex PCR. The data show 150,000 to 170,000 clones, approximately 80% seen once. The origin of this receptor is a man younger than 40 in good health and CMV-seropositive. This chain connects TRBV7-2 to TRBJ2-3; 10 nucleotides line up with TRBD2. The specimen was PBMCs. CDR3 bases: TGTGCCAGCAGCTCAAGCCAGGGTAGCGGGAGGGATACGCAGTATTTT. Translated, it gives CASSSSQGSGRDTQYF.